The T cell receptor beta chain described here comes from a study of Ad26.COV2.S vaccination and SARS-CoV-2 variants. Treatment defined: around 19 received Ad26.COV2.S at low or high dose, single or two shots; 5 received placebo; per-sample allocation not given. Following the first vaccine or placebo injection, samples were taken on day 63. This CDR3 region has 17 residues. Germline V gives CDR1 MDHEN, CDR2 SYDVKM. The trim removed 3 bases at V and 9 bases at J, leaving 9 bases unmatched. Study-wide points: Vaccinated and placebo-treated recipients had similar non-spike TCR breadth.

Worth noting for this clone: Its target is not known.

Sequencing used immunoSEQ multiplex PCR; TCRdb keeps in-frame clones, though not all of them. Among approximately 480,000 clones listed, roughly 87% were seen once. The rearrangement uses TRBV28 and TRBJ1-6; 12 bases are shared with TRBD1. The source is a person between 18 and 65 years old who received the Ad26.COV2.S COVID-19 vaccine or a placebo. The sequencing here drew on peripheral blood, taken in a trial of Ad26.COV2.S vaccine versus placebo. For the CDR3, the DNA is TGTGCCAGCAGTTTTGGGACAGGGGGCCCGATGAGTTCACCCCTCCACTTT. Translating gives CASSFGTGGPMSSPLHF.